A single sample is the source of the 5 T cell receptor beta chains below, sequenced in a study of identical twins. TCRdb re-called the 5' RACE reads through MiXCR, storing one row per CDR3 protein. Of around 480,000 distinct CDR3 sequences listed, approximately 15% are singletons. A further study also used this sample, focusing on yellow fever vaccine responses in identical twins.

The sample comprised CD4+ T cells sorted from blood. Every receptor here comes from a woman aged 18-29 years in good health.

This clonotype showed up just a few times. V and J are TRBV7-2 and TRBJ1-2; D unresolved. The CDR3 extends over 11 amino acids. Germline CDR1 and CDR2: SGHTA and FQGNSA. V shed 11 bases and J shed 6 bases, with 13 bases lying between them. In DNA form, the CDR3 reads TGTGCCCTGCAAGCGGCCGATGGCTACACCTTC. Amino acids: CALQAADGYTF.

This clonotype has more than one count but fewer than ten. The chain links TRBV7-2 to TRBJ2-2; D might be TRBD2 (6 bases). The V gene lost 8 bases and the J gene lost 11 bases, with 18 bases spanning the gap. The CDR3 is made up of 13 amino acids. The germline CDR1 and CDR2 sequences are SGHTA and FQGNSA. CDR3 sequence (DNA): TGTGCCAGCCGACTTTGGGGGGACGGAGAGCTGTTTTTT. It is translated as CASRLWGDGELFF.

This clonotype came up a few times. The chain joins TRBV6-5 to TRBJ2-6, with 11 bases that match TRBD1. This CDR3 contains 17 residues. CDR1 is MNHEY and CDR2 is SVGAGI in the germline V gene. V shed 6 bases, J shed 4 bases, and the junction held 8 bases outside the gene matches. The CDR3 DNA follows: TGTGCCAGCAGCCTAGTGGACAGGGGGCTGGGGGCCAACGTCCTGACTTTC. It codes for CASSLVDRGLGANVLTF.

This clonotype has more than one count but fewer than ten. Here the CDR3 reads CASSRNRGLAGGTGELFF. In DNA, the CDR3 is TGTGCCAGCAGCCGTAATCGTGGACTAGCGGGAGGCACCGGGGAGCTGTTTTTT. This chain connects TRBV7-8 to TRBJ2-2; TRBD2 matches at 14 bases. The germline V gene has CDR1 SGHVS and CDR2 FQNEAQ. J was trimmed by 4 bases and V by 5 bases; bases with no gene match: 9. The CDR3 totals 18 residues. Complete variable domain (other parts from reference TRBV7-8 and TRBJ2-2): GAGVSQSPRYKVAKRGQDVALRCDPISGHVSLFWYQQALGQGPEFLTYFQNEAQLDKSGLPSDRFFAERPEGSVSTLKIQRTQQEDSAVYLCASSRNRGLAGGTGELFFGEGSRLTVL.

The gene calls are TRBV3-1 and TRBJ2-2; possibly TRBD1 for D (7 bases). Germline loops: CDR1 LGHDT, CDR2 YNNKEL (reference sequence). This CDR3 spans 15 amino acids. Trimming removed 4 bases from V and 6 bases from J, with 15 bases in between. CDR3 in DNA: TGTGCCAGCAGCCTGGACCCAGGGGGGCCCGGGGAGCTGTTTTTT. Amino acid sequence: CASSLDPGGPGELFF. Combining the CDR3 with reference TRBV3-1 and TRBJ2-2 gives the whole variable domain DTAVSQTPKYLVTQMGNDKSIKCEQNLGHDTMYWYKQDSKKFLKIMFSYNNKELIINETVPNRFSPKSPDKAHLNLHINSLELGDSAVYFCASSLDPGGPGELFFGEGSRLTVL.